This T cell receptor (beta chain) was observed in a study of identical twins. The CDR3 sequence is 15 residues long. Looked up from germline, CDR1 is MDHEN and CDR2 is SYDVKM. Trimming cost V 3 bases and J 6 bases; bases outside gene matches: 8. TCRdb reanalysed the 5' RACE reads using MiXCR and keeps one entry per CDR3 protein. The table includes 200,000 to 250,000 distinct CDR3 sequences, about 7.5% detected once. The same data also went into a second study, on yellow fever vaccine responses in identical twins.

This TCR was sampled from a woman aged 18-35 years in good health. This chain uses TRBV28 with TRBJ2-3; the match to TRBD1 covers 8 bases. Sequenced: memory (CD45RO+) T cells sorted from blood. In DNA form, the CDR3 reads TGTGCCAGCAGTTTGGAACAGGGGGTGAAGGATACGCAGTATTTT. This gives the protein CASSLEQGVKDTQYF.